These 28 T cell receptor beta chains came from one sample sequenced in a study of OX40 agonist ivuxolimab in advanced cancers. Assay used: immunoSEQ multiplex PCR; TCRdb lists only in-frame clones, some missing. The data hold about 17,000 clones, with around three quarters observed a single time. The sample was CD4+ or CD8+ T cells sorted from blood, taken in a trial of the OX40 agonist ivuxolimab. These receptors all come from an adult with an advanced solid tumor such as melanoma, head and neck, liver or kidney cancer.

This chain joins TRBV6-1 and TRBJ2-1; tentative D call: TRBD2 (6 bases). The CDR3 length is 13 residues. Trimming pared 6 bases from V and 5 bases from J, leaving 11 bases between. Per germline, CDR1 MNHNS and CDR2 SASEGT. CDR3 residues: CASRGGGDNEQFF. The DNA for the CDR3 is TGTGCCAGCAGGGGTGGAGGGGACAATGAGCAGTTCTTC.

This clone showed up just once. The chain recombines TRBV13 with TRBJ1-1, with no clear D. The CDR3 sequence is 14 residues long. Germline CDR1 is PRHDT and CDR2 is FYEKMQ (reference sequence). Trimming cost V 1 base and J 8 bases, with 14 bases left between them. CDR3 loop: CASSLVTVEAEAFF. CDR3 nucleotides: TGTGCCAGCAGCTTAGTCACAGTTGAGGCGGAAGCTTTCTTT.

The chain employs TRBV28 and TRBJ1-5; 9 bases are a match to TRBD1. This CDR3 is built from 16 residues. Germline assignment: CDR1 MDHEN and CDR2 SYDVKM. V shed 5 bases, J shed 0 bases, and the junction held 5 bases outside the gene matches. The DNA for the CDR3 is TGTGCCAGCAGTGGCACGGGACAGGGTAGCAATCAGCCCCAGCATTTT. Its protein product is CASSGTGQGSNQPQHF.

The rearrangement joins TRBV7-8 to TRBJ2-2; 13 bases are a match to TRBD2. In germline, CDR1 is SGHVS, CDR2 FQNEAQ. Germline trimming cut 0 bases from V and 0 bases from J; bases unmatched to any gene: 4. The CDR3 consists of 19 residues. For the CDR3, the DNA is TGTGCCAGCAGCTTAGCCGGACTAGCGGGAGCCCCGAACACCGGGGAGCTGTTTTTT. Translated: CASSLAGLAGAPNTGELFF.

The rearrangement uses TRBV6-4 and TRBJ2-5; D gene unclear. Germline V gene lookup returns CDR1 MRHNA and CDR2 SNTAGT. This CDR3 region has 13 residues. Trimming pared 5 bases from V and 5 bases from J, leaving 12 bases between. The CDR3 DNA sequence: TGTGCCAGCAGTCCCCAGGTCTGCGAGACCCAGTACTTC. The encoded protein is CASSPQVCETQYF.

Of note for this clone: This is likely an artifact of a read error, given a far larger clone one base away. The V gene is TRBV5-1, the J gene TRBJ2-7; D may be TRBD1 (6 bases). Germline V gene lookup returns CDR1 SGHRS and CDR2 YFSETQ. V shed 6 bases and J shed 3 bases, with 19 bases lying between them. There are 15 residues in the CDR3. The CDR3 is CASNLMGAMDYEQYF. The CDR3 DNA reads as TGCGCCAGCAACCTCATGGGGGCAATGGACTACGAGCAGTACTTC.

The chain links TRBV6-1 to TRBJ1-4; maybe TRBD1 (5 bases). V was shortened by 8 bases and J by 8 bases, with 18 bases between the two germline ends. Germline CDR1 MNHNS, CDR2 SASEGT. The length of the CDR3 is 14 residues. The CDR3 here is CASGGFRAWEKLFF. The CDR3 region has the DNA TGTGCCAGCGGTGGGTTCAGGGCCTGGGAAAAACTGTTTTTT.

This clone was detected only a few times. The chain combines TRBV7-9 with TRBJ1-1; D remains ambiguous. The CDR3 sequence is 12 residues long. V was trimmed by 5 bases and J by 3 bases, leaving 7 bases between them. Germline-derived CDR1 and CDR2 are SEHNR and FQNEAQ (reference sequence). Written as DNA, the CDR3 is TGTGCCAGCAGCACTTTAGACACTGAAGCTTTCTTT. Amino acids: CASSTLDTEAFF.

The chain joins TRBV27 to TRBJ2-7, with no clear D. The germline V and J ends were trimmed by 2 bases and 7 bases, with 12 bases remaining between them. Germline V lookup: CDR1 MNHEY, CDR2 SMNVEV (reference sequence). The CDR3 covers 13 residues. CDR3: CASSLRLSGEQYF. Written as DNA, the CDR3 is TGTGCCAGCAGTTTACGGTTATCCGGTGAGCAGTACTTC.

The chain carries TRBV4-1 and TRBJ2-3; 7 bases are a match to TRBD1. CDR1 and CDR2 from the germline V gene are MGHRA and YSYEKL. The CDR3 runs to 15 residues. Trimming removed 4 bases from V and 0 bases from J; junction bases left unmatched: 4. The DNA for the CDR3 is TGCGCCAGCAGCCTCCGGGACAGTAGCACAGATACGCAGTATTTT. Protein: CASSLRDSSTDTQYF.

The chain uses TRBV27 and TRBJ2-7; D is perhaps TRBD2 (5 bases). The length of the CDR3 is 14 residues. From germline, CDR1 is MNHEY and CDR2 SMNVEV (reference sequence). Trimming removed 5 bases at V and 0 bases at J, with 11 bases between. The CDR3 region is CASSGRAGSYEQYF. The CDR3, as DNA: TGTGCCAGCAGTGGCCGGGCGGGCTCCTACGAGCAGTACTTC.

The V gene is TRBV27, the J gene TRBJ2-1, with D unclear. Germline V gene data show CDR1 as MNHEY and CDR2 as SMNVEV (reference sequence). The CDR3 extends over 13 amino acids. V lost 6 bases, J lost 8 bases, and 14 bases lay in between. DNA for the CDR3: TGTGCCAGCAGAACACCCCCTATGGATGAGCAGTTCTTC. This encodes CASRTPPMDEQFF.

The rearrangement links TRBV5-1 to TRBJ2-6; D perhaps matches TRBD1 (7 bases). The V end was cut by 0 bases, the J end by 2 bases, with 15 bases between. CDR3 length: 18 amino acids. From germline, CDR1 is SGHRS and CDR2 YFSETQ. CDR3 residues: CASSLVTGTFAGANVLTF. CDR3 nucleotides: TGCGCCAGCAGCTTGGTGACAGGGACTTTCGCTGGGGCCAACGTCCTGACTTTC.

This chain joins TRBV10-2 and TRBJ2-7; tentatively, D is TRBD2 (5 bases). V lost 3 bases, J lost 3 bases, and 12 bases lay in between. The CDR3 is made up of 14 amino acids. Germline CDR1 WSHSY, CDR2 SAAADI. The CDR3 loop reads CASSDSRADYEQYF. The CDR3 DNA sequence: TGCGCCAGCAGTGATTCGCGGGCGGACTACGAGCAGTACTTC.

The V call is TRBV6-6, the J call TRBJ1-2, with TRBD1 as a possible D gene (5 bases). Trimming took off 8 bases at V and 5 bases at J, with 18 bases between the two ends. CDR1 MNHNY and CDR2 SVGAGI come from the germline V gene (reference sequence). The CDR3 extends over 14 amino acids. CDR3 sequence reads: CASQILDSYYGYTF. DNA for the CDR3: TGTGCCAGCCAAATTCTAGACAGCTATTATGGCTACACCTTC.

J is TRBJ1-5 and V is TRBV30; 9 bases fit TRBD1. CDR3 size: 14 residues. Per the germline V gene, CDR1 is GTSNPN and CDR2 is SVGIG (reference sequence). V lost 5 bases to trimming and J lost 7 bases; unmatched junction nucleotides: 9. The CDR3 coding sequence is TGTGCCTGGGGCCGCGGGACAGGGAACCAGCCCCAGCATTTT. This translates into CAWGRGTGNQPQHF.

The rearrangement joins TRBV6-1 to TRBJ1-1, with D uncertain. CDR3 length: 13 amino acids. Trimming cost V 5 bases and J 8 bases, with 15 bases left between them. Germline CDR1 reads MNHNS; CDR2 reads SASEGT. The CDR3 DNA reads TGTGCCAGCAGTCCGGCATGGGAGCAAGAAGCTTTCTTT. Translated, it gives CASSPAWEQEAFF.

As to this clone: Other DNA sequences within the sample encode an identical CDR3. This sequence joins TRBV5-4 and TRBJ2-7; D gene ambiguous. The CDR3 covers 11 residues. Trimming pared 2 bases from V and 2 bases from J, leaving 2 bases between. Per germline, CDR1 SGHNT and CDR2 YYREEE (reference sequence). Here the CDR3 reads CASSFAYEQYF. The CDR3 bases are TGTGCCAGCAGCTTTGCCTACGAGCAGTACTTC.

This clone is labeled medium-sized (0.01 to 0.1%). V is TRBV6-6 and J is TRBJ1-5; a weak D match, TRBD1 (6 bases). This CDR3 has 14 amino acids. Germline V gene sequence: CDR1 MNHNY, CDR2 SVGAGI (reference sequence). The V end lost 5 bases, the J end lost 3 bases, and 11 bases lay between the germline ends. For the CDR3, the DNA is TGTGCCAGCAGTCCTTGGACAGACAATCAGCCCCAGCATTTT. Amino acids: CASSPWTDNQPQHF.

CDR3 sequence: CASGRNRQGRFYEQYF. The CDR3 bases are TGCGCCAGCGGAAGGAATAGACAGGGGCGATTCTACGAGCAGTACTTC. J is TRBJ2-7 and V is TRBV23-1; 8 positions match TRBD1. TRBV23-1 is classed as an ORF, of uncertain function. This CDR3 is built from 16 residues. The trim removed 8 bases at V and 3 bases at J, leaving 15 bases unmatched.

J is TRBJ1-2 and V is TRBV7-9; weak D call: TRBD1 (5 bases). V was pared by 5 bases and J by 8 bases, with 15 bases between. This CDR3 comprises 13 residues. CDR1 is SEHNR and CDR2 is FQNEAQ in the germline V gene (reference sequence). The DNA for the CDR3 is TGTGCCAGCAGCGTGGGGGGAAGCGGCGGCTACACCTTC. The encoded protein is CASSVGGSGGYTF.

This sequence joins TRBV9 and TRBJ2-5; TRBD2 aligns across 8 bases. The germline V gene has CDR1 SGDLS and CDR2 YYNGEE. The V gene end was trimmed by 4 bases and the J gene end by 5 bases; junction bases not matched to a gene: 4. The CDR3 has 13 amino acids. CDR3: CASSSAGVETQYF. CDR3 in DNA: TGTGCCAGCAGCTCAGCGGGAGTTGAGACCCAGTACTTC.

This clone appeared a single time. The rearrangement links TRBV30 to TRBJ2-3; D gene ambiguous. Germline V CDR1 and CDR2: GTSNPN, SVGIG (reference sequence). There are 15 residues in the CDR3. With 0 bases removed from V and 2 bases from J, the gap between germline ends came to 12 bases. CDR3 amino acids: CAWSVETELTDTQYF. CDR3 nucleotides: TGTGCCTGGAGTGTAGAAACTGAACTCACAGATACGCAGTATTTT.

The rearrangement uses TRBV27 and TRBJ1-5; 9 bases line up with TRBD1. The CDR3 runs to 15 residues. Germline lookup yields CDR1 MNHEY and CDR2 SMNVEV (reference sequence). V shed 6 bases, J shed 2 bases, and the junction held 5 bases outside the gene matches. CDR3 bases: TGTGCCAGCAGGGGGACAGGGAGGGGCAATCAGCCCCAGCATTTT. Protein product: CASRGTGRGNQPQHF.

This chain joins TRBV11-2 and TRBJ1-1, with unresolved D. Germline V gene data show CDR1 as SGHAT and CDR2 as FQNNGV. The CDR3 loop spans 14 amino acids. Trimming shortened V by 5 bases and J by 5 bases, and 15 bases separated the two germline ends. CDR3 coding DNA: TGTGCCAGCAGCCCCGATCCGGTAAATACTGAAGCTTTCTTT. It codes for CASSPDPVNTEAFF. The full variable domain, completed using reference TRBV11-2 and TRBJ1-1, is EAGVAQSPRYKIIEKRQSVAFWCNPISGHATLYWYQQILGQGPKLLIQFQNNGVVDDSQLPKDRFSAERLKGVDSTLKIQPAKLEDSAVYLCASSPDPVNTEAFFGQGTRLTVV.

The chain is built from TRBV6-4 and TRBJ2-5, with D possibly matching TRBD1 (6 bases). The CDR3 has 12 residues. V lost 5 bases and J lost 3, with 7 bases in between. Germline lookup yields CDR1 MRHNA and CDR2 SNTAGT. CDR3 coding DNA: TGTGCCAGCAGTCCAGGGGAAGAGACCCAGTACTTC. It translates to CASSPGEETQYF.

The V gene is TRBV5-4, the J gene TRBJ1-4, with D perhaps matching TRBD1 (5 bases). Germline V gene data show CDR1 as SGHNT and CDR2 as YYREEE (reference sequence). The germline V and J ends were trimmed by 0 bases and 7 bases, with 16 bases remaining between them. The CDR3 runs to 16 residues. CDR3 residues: CASSLGEGATGEKLFF. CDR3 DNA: TGTGCCAGCAGCTTGGGGGAAGGGGCCACAGGTGAAAAACTGTTTTTT.

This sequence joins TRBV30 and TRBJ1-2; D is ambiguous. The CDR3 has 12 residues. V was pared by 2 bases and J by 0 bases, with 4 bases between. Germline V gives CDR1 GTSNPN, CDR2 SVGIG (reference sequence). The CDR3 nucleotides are TGTGCCTGGAGTCGAGCTAACTATGGCTACACCTTC. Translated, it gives CAWSRANYGYTF.